These 26 T cell receptor beta chains were all obtained from the same sample, sequenced in a study of blood T cell repertoires in COVID-19 (dated by TCRdb to between 2020 and 2021). The library came from the immunoSEQ multiplex PCR assay. This is the immuneACCESS table as TCRdb keeps it, with only in-frame sequences that have V and J called. A part of the clones is gone; compared with another copy, unresolved V genes explain less than half, and the rest is unexplained. The sample table holds about 130,000 clones, of which approximately 82% were seen once. The ten biggest clones cover 9.5% to 13% of the sample. The sample comprised peripheral blood. These receptors were collected from a man in his 60s who had recovered from COVID-19.

The V call is TRBV2, the J call TRBJ2-5, with D perhaps matching TRBD1 (5 bases). This CDR3 has 15 residues. Germline V gene sequence: CDR1 SNHLY, CDR2 FYNNEI. Trimming left V 4 bases short and J 5 bases short, with 17 bases between. CDR3 amino acids: CASSALSRGRETQYF. DNA of the CDR3: TGTGCCAGCAGTGCCCTTAGTAGGGGTCGGGAGACCCAGTACTTC. The variable domain in full, with the rest retrieved from reference TRBV2 and TRBJ2-5, is EPEVTQTPSHQVTQMGQEVILRCVPISNHLYFYWYRQILGQKVEFLVSFYNNEISEKSEIFDDQFSVERPDGSNFTLKIRSTKLEDSAMYFCASSALSRGRETQYFGPGTRLLVL.

CDR3 DNA sequence: TGTGCCAGCAGTACTGTGACAGGGAACACCGGGGAGCTGTTTTTT. Translating gives CASSTVTGNTGELFF. V usage is TRBV6-5 and J usage is TRBJ2-2; D is possibly TRBD1 (6 bases). The CDR3 covers 15 residues. V lost 5 bases, J lost 1 base, and 11 bases lay in between. CDR1 MNHEY and CDR2 SVGAGI come from the germline V gene.

The chain joins TRBV3-1 (or the pseudogene TRBV3-2) to TRBJ2-7, with a weak D call TRBD1 (7 bases). The CDR3 extends over 13 amino acids. CDR1 and CDR2 from the germline V gene are LGHDT and YNNKEL (reference sequence). Trimming left V 0 bases short and J 7 bases short, with 10 bases between. The CDR3 DNA sequence: TGTGCCAGCAGCCAAGATCAGGGGGGTGAGCAGTACTTC. Residues: CASSQDQGGEQYF.

The table lists this clone with a count of one. CDR3 nucleotide sequence: TGTGCCAGCAGCCAAGATCTAGGGGAATGGAATGAGCAGTTCTTC. Its translation is CASSQDLGEWNEQFF. The chain uses TRBV3-1 (or the pseudogene TRBV3-2) and TRBJ2-1, with D tentatively TRBD1 (5 bases). This CDR3 region has 15 residues. Germline loops: CDR1 LGHDT, CDR2 YNNKEL (reference sequence). Trimming took 0 bases from V and 7 from J, leaving 13 bases between them.

The V gene is TRBV4-2, the J gene TRBJ1-3; D is undetermined. V shed 0 bases and J shed 4 bases, with 7 bases lying between them. The CDR3 spans 14 residues. In germline, CDR1 is LGHNA, CDR2 YNFKEQ. CDR3 sequence reads: CASSQDPRGNTIYF. The CDR3 DNA is TGTGCCAGCAGCCAAGATCCCAGGGGAAACACCATATATTTT.

The chain employs TRBV5-1 and TRBJ2-6; the D gene is possibly TRBD1 (6 bases). CDR1 and CDR2 from the germline V gene are SGHRS and YFSETQ. Trimming removed 6 bases from V and 0 bases from J, with 19 bases in between. The CDR3 has 18 residues. The CDR3 region is CASTEGGQGNSGANVLTF. The CDR3 nucleotides read TGCGCCAGCACCGAGGGTGGGCAGGGGAACTCTGGGGCCAACGTCCTGACTTTC.

V usage is TRBV7-3 and J usage is TRBJ1-1, with 7 bases lining up with TRBD1. The CDR3 has 14 amino acids. The germline CDR1 and CDR2 sequences are SGHTA and FQGTGA. The V segment lost 4 bases and the J segment 3 bases; nucleotides outside the gene matches: 5. The CDR3 protein is CASSSTGVDTEAFF. DNA for the CDR3: TGTGCCAGCAGCTCCACAGGGGTAGACACTGAAGCTTTCTTT.

This chain connects TRBV5-1 to TRBJ2-1; 15 nucleotides match TRBD2. The germline V gene encodes CDR1 SGHRS and CDR2 YFSETQ. CDR3 length: 15 amino acids. J lost 9 bases, V lost 4 bases, and 5 bases had no gene match. The CDR3 spells CASSTGLAGGSEQFF. The CDR3 DNA sequence: TGCGCCAGCAGCACCGGACTAGCGGGAGGGTCTGAGCAGTTCTTC.

V gene TRBV4-3 combines with J gene TRBJ2-2; 7 nucleotides match TRBD1. The trim removed 0 bases at V and 3 bases at J, leaving 1 base unmatched. The CDR3 covers 15 residues. Germline CDR1 LGHNA, CDR2 YSLEER. CDR3 coding DNA: TGCGCCAGCAGCCAAGATCAGGGGGACACCGGGGAGCTGTTTTTT. As protein: CASSQDQGDTGELFF.

The gene calls are TRBV19 and TRBJ1-1; maybe TRBD1 (5 bases). The germline CDR1 and CDR2 sequences are LNHDA and SQIVND (reference sequence). The CDR3 contains 15 residues. V was pared by 10 bases and J by 1 base, with 19 bases between. The CDR3 protein is CATKSGGGGNTEAFF. For the CDR3, the DNA is TGTGCCACTAAATCGGGGGGAGGAGGGAACACTGAAGCTTTCTTT.

CDR3 sequence: CASSHRRQGNYGYTF. The CDR3 DNA is TGTGCCAGTAGCCACCGCAGACAGGGGAACTATGGCTACACCTTC. The chain joins TRBV19 to TRBJ1-2; 8 bases are a match to TRBD1. Unmatched junction bases numbered 8, after V lost 6 bases and J lost 2 bases. CDR1 is LNHDA and CDR2 is SQIVND in the germline V gene (reference sequence). This CDR3 has 15 amino acids.

The chain employs TRBV15 and TRBJ2-1, with D perhaps matching TRBD2 (5 bases). Germline V lookup: CDR1 LNHNV, CDR2 YYDKDF (reference sequence). The CDR3 contains 17 residues. Trimming took off 2 bases at V and 2 bases at J, with 16 bases between the two ends. DNA for the CDR3: TGTGCCACCAGCAGACTCAGTACCAGCGGAACCTACAATGAGCAGTTCTTC. Translated, it gives CATSRLSTSGTYNEQFF.

As regards this clone: Different DNA sequences within this sample yield the same CDR3. The chain is built from TRBV3-1 (or the pseudogene TRBV3-2) and TRBJ2-1, with 9 bases lining up with TRBD1. The V and J ends lost 3 bases and 8 bases, in that order; junction bases with no gene match: 11. The germline gives CDR1 LGHDT, CDR2 YNNKEL (reference sequence). This CDR3 has 16 residues. The CDR3 spells CASSHSQGTGRDEQFF. In DNA form, the CDR3 reads TGTGCCAGCAGCCACTCTCAAGGGACAGGGAGAGATGAGCAGTTCTTC.

The rearrangement links TRBV28 to TRBJ1-4; D is unclear. Germline V gives CDR1 MDHEN, CDR2 SYDVKM. V lost 4 bases and J lost 4, with 10 bases in between. This CDR3 has 14 residues. CDR3 nucleotide sequence: TGTGCCAGCAGTTCGAGCAGGCTTAATGAAAAACTGTTTTTT. Amino acids: CASSSSRLNEKLFF.

This chain connects TRBV18 to TRBJ2-5, with TRBD1 matching 10 bases. This CDR3 region has 17 residues. The germline CDR1 and CDR2 sequences are KGHSH and LQKENI. V lost 6 bases, J lost 2 bases, and 12 bases stayed unmatched. In nucleotides, the CDR3 is TGTGCCAGCTCGCTGGTGACAGGGGGCGCGTTTCAAGAGACCCAGTACTTC. Protein product: CASSLVTGGAFQETQYF. The full variable domain, its missing parts supplied by reference TRBV18 and TRBJ2-5, is NAGVMQNPRHLVRRRGQEARLRCSPMKGHSHVYWYRQLPEEGLKFMVYLQKENIIDESGMPKERFSAEFPKEGPSILRIQQVVRGDSAAYFCASSLVTGGAFQETQYFGPGTRLLVL.

This sequence joins TRBV27 and TRBJ2-3; D gene uncertain. Germline CDR1 and CDR2: MNHEY and SMNVEV (reference sequence). V was shortened by 6 bases and J by 3 bases, with 13 bases between the two germline ends. The CDR3 consists of 14 residues. The CDR3 nucleotides are TGTGCCAGCAGCCCCCGGGTTTATACAGATACGCAGTATTTT. Translating gives CASSPRVYTDTQYF.

This clone was seen once. The genes are TRBV19 and TRBJ1-4; no reliable D call. Germline V gene lookup returns CDR1 LNHDA and CDR2 SQIVND (reference sequence). V dropped 5 bases and J dropped 5 bases, with 12 bases sitting between them. This CDR3 contains 14 residues. Here the CDR3 DNA reads TGTGCCAGTAGTTCGGGGAGTCAGAATGAAAAACTGTTTTTT. It encodes CASSSGSQNEKLFF.

The DNA for the CDR3 is TGTGCCAGCAGCAGAGCCGGGACAGCCTACGAGCAGTACTTC. Amino acids: CASSRAGTAYEQYF. The genes are TRBV7-2 and TRBJ2-7, with 7 nucleotides matching TRBD1. The germline gives CDR1 SGHTA, CDR2 FQGNSA. V lost 5 bases, J lost 2 bases, and 6 bases stayed unmatched. This CDR3 has 14 residues.

This clone was picked up one time. DNA for the CDR3: TGTGCCAGCAGCTATTTGAACACTGAAGCTTTCTTT. The encoded protein is CASSYLNTEAFF. The chain uses TRBV12-3 or TRBV12-4 and TRBJ1-1, with D unresolved. CDR3 length: 12 residues. V lost 6 bases to trimming and J lost 0 bases, with 5 bases between them.

This chain connects TRBV5-1 to TRBJ1-1; the D gene is possibly TRBD1 (5 bases). Per the germline V gene, CDR1 is SGHRS and CDR2 is YFSETQ. The CDR3 covers 13 residues. The V end was cut by 4 bases, the J end by 6 bases, with 13 bases between. The CDR3 DNA reads TGCGCCAGCAGCCCAGCAGGGTCCCCTGAAGCTTTCTTT. Its protein product is CASSPAGSPEAFF.

This chain joins TRBV3-1 (or the pseudogene TRBV3-2) and TRBJ1-1; D unresolved. Germline V gives CDR1 LGHDT, CDR2 YNNKEL (reference sequence). V lost 1 base to trimming and J lost 1 base, with 4 bases between them. The CDR3 has 13 residues. The CDR3 DNA reads TGTGCCAGCAGCCAAGGGCAGAACACTGAAGCTTTCTTT. As protein: CASSQGQNTEAFF.

The genes are TRBV18 and TRBJ2-7, with D hard to call. Germline V gene lookup returns CDR1 KGHSH and CDR2 LQKENI. Trimming cost V 2 bases and J 1 base, with 6 bases left between them. The CDR3 runs to 13 residues. CDR3 residues: CASSPEVSYEQYF. The CDR3 DNA reads TGTGCCAGCTCACCAGAGGTTTCCTACGAGCAGTACTTC.

The V call is TRBV5-1, the J call TRBJ1-4, with D perhaps TRBD1 (5 bases). Germline CDR1 is SGHRS and CDR2 is YFSETQ. This CDR3 contains 16 residues. The V gene lost 1 base and the J gene lost 5 bases, with 15 bases spanning the gap. The CDR3 nucleotides are TGCGCCAGCAGCTTGAGTACAGGTACAGGAAATGAAAAACTGTTTTTT. This translates into CASSLSTGTGNEKLFF.

V is TRBV7-8 and J is TRBJ2-2; TRBD1 might be the D (6 bases). The CDR3 spans 17 residues. Looked up from germline, CDR1 is SGHVS and CDR2 is FQNEAQ. V dropped 1 base and J dropped 6 bases, with 18 bases sitting between them. In DNA form, the CDR3 reads TGTGCCAGCAGCTTAGACTTTACAGGGACGTTCGCCGGGGAGCTGTTTTTT. Translation gives CASSLDFTGTFAGELFF.

The rearrangement links TRBV28 to TRBJ2-3; 16 nucleotides line up with TRBD2. Germline V CDR1 and CDR2: MDHEN, SYDVKM. The junction had 7 bases not matched to a gene; V was cut back by 5 bases and J by 8 bases. The CDR3 runs 16 residues. CDR3 nucleotides: TGTGCCAGCAGTCCGGGACTAGCGGGGGGGCAAGGTACGCAGTATTTT. Translating gives CASSPGLAGGQGTQYF.

V and J are TRBV28 and TRBJ1-2; weak D call: TRBD1 (5 bases). The CDR3 length is 14 residues. V gave up 3 bases and J gave up 6 bases, with 14 bases separating them. Germline V gene data show CDR1 as MDHEN and CDR2 as SYDVKM. Here the CDR3 reads CASSFGAGWNGYTF. In nucleotides, the CDR3 is TGTGCCAGCAGTTTCGGGGCGGGGTGGAATGGCTACACCTTC.